This entry lists 29 T cell receptor beta chains sequenced from one sample in a study of T-cell reconstitution after alpha-beta-depleted transplantation in children. The TCRbeta library was prepared with unique molecular identifiers. TCRdb ran MiXCR on the PCR reads and lists one entry per CDR3 protein. The sample has more than 300,000 distinct CDR3 sequences; 15% to 20% are singletons. The sequencing here drew on PBMCs, mostly from graft donor cells, taken 360 days after TCRalphabeta/CD19-depleted stem cell transplant. Receptors originate from a male patient aged 2-15 years who had a stem cell transplant for acute lymphoblastic leukemia, so the T cells may come from the graft donor.

The chain links TRBV28 to TRBJ1-1, with a weak D call TRBD1 (6 bases). The CDR3 extends over 15 amino acids. V lost 5 bases to trimming and J lost 1 base, with 14 bases between them. From germline, CDR1 is MDHEN and CDR2 SYDVKM. The CDR3 region is CASSDSGVANTEAFF. Here the CDR3 DNA reads TGTGCCAGCAGTGATTCAGGGGTGGCGAACACTGAAGCTTTCTTT.

This clonotype was seen a few times. The chain recombines TRBV15 with TRBJ2-1; 8 bases match TRBD2. The CDR3 has 18 residues. The V gene end was trimmed by 0 bases and the J gene end by 4 bases; junction bases not matched to a gene: 11. Germline CDR1 and CDR2: LNHNV and YYDKDF (reference sequence). CDR3 amino acids: CATSRDPNSGTLYNEQFF. The CDR3 DNA is TGTGCCACCAGCAGAGATCCTAATAGCGGGACCCTGTACAATGAGCAGTTCTTC.

This clonotype was observed at least ten times. The chain links TRBV4-3 to TRBJ2-5; 7 bases match TRBD1. In germline, CDR1 is LGHNA, CDR2 YSLEER. The CDR3 consists of 15 residues. Trimming at V came to 0 bases and at J to 5 bases, leaving 6 bases not matched to a gene. CDR3 nucleotides: TGCGCCAGCAGCCAAGAAAAGGGGGCATGGGAGACCCAGTACTTC. It yields the protein CASSQEKGAWETQYF.

This rearrangement joins TRBV9 to TRBJ2-5; 14 bases fit TRBD2. Germline V gives CDR1 SGDLS, CDR2 YYNGEE. This CDR3 is built from 18 residues. The ends lost 0 bases at V and 2 bases at J; junction bases unmatched: 6. CDR3 region: CASSVDPGLAGGQETQYF. CDR3 DNA sequence: TGTGCCAGCAGCGTAGACCCAGGACTAGCGGGAGGACAAGAGACCCAGTACTTC.

V is TRBV30 and J is TRBJ1-2; D unresolved. CDR1 and CDR2 (germline): GTSNPN, SVGIG (reference sequence). The CDR3 spans 10 residues. The V end lost 5 bases, the J end lost 6 bases, and 7 bases lay between the germline ends. CDR3 residues: CAWLQHGYTF. DNA for the CDR3: TGTGCCTGGTTACAGCATGGCTACACCTTC.

This clonotype has a handful of counts. V is TRBV27 and J is TRBJ1-5; TRBD1 aligns across 7 bases. There are 15 residues in the CDR3. Germline values: CDR1 MNHEY, CDR2 SMNVEV (reference sequence). V gave up 5 bases and J gave up 3 bases; unmatched junction bases: 7. The CDR3 DNA reads TGTGCCAGCAGTCCCAGACAGGGATACAATCAGCCCCAGCATTTT. This translates into CASSPRQGYNQPQHF.

This clonotype was detected only a few times. DNA of the CDR3: TGTGCCAGCAGTTTTTCGCCAGGGGGGAATTCACCCCTCCACTTT. It translates to CASSFSPGGNSPLHF. V and J are TRBV12-3 or TRBV12-4 and TRBJ1-6; 7 bases are a match to TRBD1. The CDR3 runs to 15 residues. V lost 3 bases, J lost 7 bases, and 6 bases stayed unmatched.

This clonotype was detected only a few times. The chain has TRBV7-2 and TRBJ1-4, with a tentative D call TRBD1 (6 bases). The ends were cut back, 0 bases at V and 3 bases at J, with 8 bases in the middle. The CDR3 covers 15 residues. The germline gives CDR1 SGHTA, CDR2 FQGNSA. The CDR3 protein is CASSLARTANEKLFF. CDR3 sequence (DNA): TGTGCCAGCAGCTTAGCGAGGACAGCTAATGAAAAACTGTTTTTT.

This clonotype came up many times. This chain connects TRBV20-1 to TRBJ2-3; D could derive from TRBD1 or TRBD2 (5 bases each). V lost 0 bases, J lost 1 base, and 32 bases lay in between. This CDR3 spans 22 amino acids. Germline CDR1 DFQATT, CDR2 SNEGSKA (reference sequence). CDR3 residues: CSARDRGLDFSRKEPRTDTQYF. CDR3 sequence (DNA): TGCAGTGCTAGAGATAGGGGCCTGGACTTCTCACGGAAGGAACCCCGCACAGATACGCAGTATTTT.

This clonotype was found a few times. The V and J genes are TRBV25-1 and TRBJ2-3; the D gene is possibly TRBD1 (8 bases). Germline V gene data show CDR1 as MGHDK and CDR2 as SYGVNS. Trimming removed 6 bases at V and 2 bases at J, with 15 bases between. The CDR3 has 15 residues. The CDR3 DNA reads as TGTGCCAGCAGCGCACAGGGGGGGGTCACAGATACGCAGTATTTT. Translating it yields CASSAQGGVTDTQYF.

The chain joins TRBV28 to TRBJ2-7; TRBD2 agrees at 7 bases. The CDR3 loop spans 14 amino acids. CDR1 and CDR2 from the germline V gene are MDHEN and SYDVKM. With V trimmed by 6 bases and J by 1 base, 6 bases remained unmatched. The CDR3 sequence is CASRGFGGSYEQYF. CDR3 sequence (DNA): TGTGCCAGCAGGGGATTCGGGGGGTCCTACGAGCAGTACTTC.

This clonotype was seen only a few times. The chain uses TRBV21-1 and TRBJ2-7. TRBV21-1 is an annotated pseudogene. This CDR3 spans 16 amino acids. The CDR3 DNA is TGTGCCAGCAGCAAGAGATCGAAAAACAGCTCCTACGAGCAGTACTTC. It translates to CASSKRSKNSSYEQYF.

This clonotype turned up a few times. The chain carries TRBV10-1 and TRBJ1-6; D call uncertain. Germline assignment: CDR1 WNHNN and CDR2 SYGVQD (reference sequence). This CDR3 spans 14 amino acids. Trimming pared 2 bases from V and 1 base from J, leaving 3 bases between. The CDR3 reads CASSEGSYNSPLHF. The CDR3 coding sequence is TGCGCCAGCAGTGAGGGATCCTATAATTCACCCCTCCACTTT.

The chain links TRBV5-1 to TRBJ2-3, with TRBD1 matching 8 bases. Germline V CDR1 and CDR2: SGHRS, YFSETQ. The CDR3 is 15 amino acids. J gave up 4 bases and V 3 bases, and 7 bases lay outside the gene matches. This CDR3 reads CASSSLDRVADTQYF. The CDR3 DNA reads TGCGCCAGCAGCTCGCTGGACAGGGTCGCAGATACGCAGTATTTT.

A few counts support this clonotype. V gene TRBV4-1 combines with J gene TRBJ2-5, with 8 bases aligning to TRBD2. Germline V gene lookup returns CDR1 MGHRA and CDR2 YSYEKL. CDR3 size: 15 residues. After removal of 6 bases from V and 5 bases from J, the junction contained 11 bases not matched to a gene. The CDR3 region is CASSEQAGAWETQYF. The CDR3 bases are TGCGCCAGCAGTGAACAAGCGGGAGCGTGGGAGACCCAGTACTTC.

CDR3 DNA: TGCGCCAGCAGCCCCTTGTCTACAGATACGCAGTATTTT. It yields the protein CASSPLSTDTQYF. The chain recombines TRBV5-1 with TRBJ2-3; no firm D call. Germline V gene sequence: CDR1 SGHRS, CDR2 YFSETQ. The length of the CDR3 is 13 residues. V lost 4 bases, J lost 3 bases, and 9 bases lay in between. The full variable domain, its missing parts supplied by reference TRBV5-1 and TRBJ2-3, is KAGVTQTPRYLIKTRGQQVTLSCSPISGHRSVSWYQQTPGQGLQFLFEYFSETQRNKGNFPGRFSGRQFSNSRSEMNVSTLELGDSALYLCASSPLSTDTQYFGPGTRLTVL.

The CDR3 is CASKSGRGVSETQYF. The CDR3, as DNA: TGCGCCAGCAAAAGCGGGAGAGGCGTTTCAGAGACCCAGTACTTC. The chain carries TRBV5-1 and TRBJ2-5; 8 bases agree with TRBD2. Trimming removed 6 bases from V and 4 bases from J; junction bases left unmatched: 11. From germline, CDR1 is SGHRS and CDR2 YFSETQ. The CDR3 extends over 15 amino acids.

This clonotype was found a few times. The chain uses TRBV4-1 and TRBJ2-5, with D tentatively TRBD1 (6 bases). CDR3 size: 14 residues. CDR1 and CDR2 (germline): MGHRA, YSYEKL. Deletions cut 1 base from V and 2 bases from J, with 8 bases between. For the CDR3, the DNA is TGCGCCAGCAGCCAAGTGGACAGTCAAGAGACCCAGTACTTC. Translating it yields CASSQVDSQETQYF.

In this sample, this clonotype turned up a few times. The rearrangement joins TRBV28 to TRBJ1-1; the D gene is possibly TRBD1 (6 bases). This CDR3 region has 13 residues. CDR1 and CDR2 (germline): MDHEN, SYDVKM. Trimming removed 6 bases from V and 0 bases from J, with 8 bases in between. This CDR3 reads CASRRGVNTEAFF. The CDR3 DNA reads TGTGCCAGCAGGAGGGGGGTGAACACTGAAGCTTTCTTT.

This clonotype has at least ten counts. The CDR3 reads CSASAGLGTYEQYF. The CDR3 bases are TGCAGTGCTAGCGCCGGACTAGGGACCTACGAGCAGTACTTC. The chain combines TRBV20-1 with TRBJ2-7; 7 nucleotides align to TRBD2. CDR3 size: 14 residues. Germline CDR1 DFQATT, CDR2 SNEGSKA (reference sequence). With V trimmed by 3 bases and J by 2 bases, 7 bases remained unmatched.

At least ten counts were recorded for this clonotype. The rearrangement links TRBV6-1 to TRBJ2-1; 14 bases are shared with TRBD2. Germline CDR1 and CDR2: MNHNS and SASEGT. V dropped 8 bases and J dropped 3; count of bases not matched to a gene: 12. The CDR3 covers 18 residues. CDR3 residues: CASGRLAGGPRGYNEQFF. CDR3 coding DNA: TGTGCCAGCGGCAGACTAGCGGGAGGGCCCCGTGGCTACAATGAGCAGTTCTTC.

This clonotype was counted only a few times. The genes are TRBV18 and TRBJ2-7; TRBD2 matches 11 bases. The V and J ends lost 2 bases and 0 bases, in that order; junction bases with no gene match: 3. Germline V gene sequence: CDR1 KGHSH, CDR2 LQKENI. The CDR3 is 16 residues long. The CDR3 DNA sequence: TGTGCCAGCTCACCAACTAGCGGGGGAAACTCCTACGAGCAGTACTTC. Translation gives CASSPTSGGNSYEQYF.

The sample holds many counts of this clonotype. The chain links TRBV2 to TRBJ2-1; TRBD1 matches at 7 bases. The germline V gene encodes CDR1 SNHLY and CDR2 FYNNEI. V was pared by 5 bases and J by 1 base, with 5 bases of the junction left unmatched. The CDR3 has 15 amino acids. CDR3 protein: CASSPPDRSYNEQFF. The CDR3 DNA reads TGTGCCAGCAGTCCACCGGACAGGTCCTACAATGAGCAGTTCTTC.

V is TRBV12-3 or TRBV12-4 and J is TRBJ1-2; D is unresolved. The CDR3 consists of 13 residues. V was cut by 3 bases and J by 5 bases, with 10 bases left in between. CDR3 residues: CASSFRTLYGYTF. CDR3 nucleotides: TGTGCCAGCAGTTTCCGGACCCTGTATGGCTACACCTTC.

This clonotype was picked up a small number of times. The chain joins TRBV24-1 to TRBJ2-3; 7 nucleotides align to TRBD1. The CDR3 contains 15 residues. CDR1 is KGHDR and CDR2 is SFDVKD in the germline V gene. The V segment lost 5 bases and the J segment 2 bases; nucleotides outside the gene matches: 6. CDR3 protein: CATSARDSLTDTQYF. In DNA, the CDR3 is TGTGCCACCAGTGCAAGGGACAGCCTCACAGATACGCAGTATTTT.

The V gene is TRBV5-1, the J gene TRBJ2-1, with 16 bases aligning to TRBD2. Germline CDR1 reads SGHRS; CDR2 reads YFSETQ. This CDR3 is 17 amino acids long. With V trimmed by 4 bases and J by 8 bases, 9 bases remained unmatched. The CDR3 region is CASSQGTSGRAVDEQFF. The CDR3 DNA reads as TGCGCCAGCAGCCAAGGGACTAGCGGGAGGGCCGTGGATGAGCAGTTCTTC. The variable domain in full, with the rest retrieved from reference TRBV5-1 and TRBJ2-1, is KAGVTQTPRYLIKTRGQQVTLSCSPISGHRSVSWYQQTPGQGLQFLFEYFSETQRNKGNFPGRFSGRQFSNSRSEMNVSTLELGDSALYLCASSQGTSGRAVDEQFFGPGTRLTVL.

V usage is TRBV4-1 and J usage is TRBJ2-7, with D perhaps matching TRBD1 (6 bases). V was shortened by 0 bases and J by 2 bases, with 20 bases between the two germline ends. CDR1 is MGHRA and CDR2 is YSYEKL in the germline V gene. The CDR3 length is 18 residues. CDR3 in DNA: TGCGCCAGCAGCCAAGATTGGGACATCTCCCCCGGTACCTACGAGCAGTACTTC. Translating gives CASSQDWDISPGTYEQYF.

This clonotype was seen only a few times. The V gene is TRBV4-3, the J gene TRBJ1-4, with D tentatively TRBD1 (5 bases). The germline CDR1 and CDR2 sequences are LGHNA and YSLEER. The CDR3 covers 16 residues. The V end was cut by 1 base, the J end by 0 bases, with 9 bases between. Here the CDR3 DNA reads TGCGCCAGCAGCCAAGGGACACTAGCAACTAATGAAAAACTGTTTTTT. Amino acid sequence: CASSQGTLATNEKLFF.

This clonotype turned up a few times. The chain links TRBV29-1 to TRBJ1-2; the D gene is possibly TRBD1 (6 bases). Germline CDR1 SQVTM, CDR2 ANQGSEA. This CDR3 has 14 residues. V lost 4 bases, J lost 5 bases, and 17 bases lay in between. The CDR3 DNA is TGCAGCGTTGGTGTGGGGGGCGAAGCTTATGGCTACACCTTC. Protein sequence: CSVGVGGEAYGYTF.